This T cell receptor beta chain is from a study of immune evolution from preneoplasia to lung adenocarcinoma. Some clones are missing from TCRdb's copy, which holds only in-frame ones; the method was immunoSEQ multiplex PCR. The sample holds about 11,000 clones, under 80% seen once. Trimming removed 5 bases from V and 1 base from J; junction bases left unmatched: 11. This CDR3 spans 16 amino acids. CDR1 is SGHTA, CDR2 FQGNSA, per germline. This TCR was sampled from a person aged 55-80 years with lung adenocarcinoma. Sequences were obtained from FFPE minimally invasive lung adenocarcinoma tissue. This chain connects TRBV7-2 to TRBJ2-7, with 7 positions matching TRBD2. The CDR3 region is CASSLGGVRASYEQYF. The CDR3 DNA sequence: TGTGCCAGCAGCCTGGGGGGGGTCCGGGCATCCTACGAGCAGTACTTC.